This entry features one T cell receptor beta chain sequence. This specimen belongs to a study of cytomegalovirus exposure and HLA in healthy donors. The PCR was carried out with 60 Vbeta primers and 13 Jbeta primers. Sequencing was performed with immunoSEQ multiplex PCR; in TCRdb, only in-frame clones are kept and a portion is missing. The table lists fewer than 200,000 clones. The length of the CDR3 is 14 residues. Germline V gene data show CDR1 as SGHRS and CDR2 as YFSETQ. V was cut by 1 base and J by 9 bases, with 11 bases left in between. This receptor was taken from a woman aged 60-75 years in good health and CMV-seronegative. The sample comprised PBMCs. This chain joins TRBV5-1 and TRBJ1-6; tentatively, D is TRBD1 (6 bases). CDR3 amino acids: CASSLTGISSPLHF. DNA for the CDR3: TGCGCCAGCAGCTTGACAGGGATCAGTTCACCCCTCCACTTT.